This T cell receptor (beta chain) was identified in a study of blood T cell repertoires in COVID-19. Study overall: Sources were T cells, B-cell-depleted T cells, or PBMCs; the material itself was cDNA or gDNA.

The assay was immunoSEQ multiplex PCR, and TCRdb's table has in-frame clones only and misses some. The profile shows about 270,000 clones, around 83% of them singletons. Germline V gene lookup returns CDR1 MNHEY and CDR2 SMNVEV (reference sequence). The CDR3 consists of 16 residues. With 6 bases clipped from V and 4 bases from J, the junction kept 8 bases outside the gene matches. The V and J genes are TRBV27 and TRBJ2-2; 10 nucleotides line up with TRBD1. The receptor was isolated from an elderly man with acute or convalescent COVID-19. Sequences were obtained from peripheral blood. The CDR3 DNA sequence: TGTGCCAGCAGCCCCCGGACAGGGGGGAGCACCGGGGAGCTGTTTTTT. It encodes CASSPRTGGSTGELFF.